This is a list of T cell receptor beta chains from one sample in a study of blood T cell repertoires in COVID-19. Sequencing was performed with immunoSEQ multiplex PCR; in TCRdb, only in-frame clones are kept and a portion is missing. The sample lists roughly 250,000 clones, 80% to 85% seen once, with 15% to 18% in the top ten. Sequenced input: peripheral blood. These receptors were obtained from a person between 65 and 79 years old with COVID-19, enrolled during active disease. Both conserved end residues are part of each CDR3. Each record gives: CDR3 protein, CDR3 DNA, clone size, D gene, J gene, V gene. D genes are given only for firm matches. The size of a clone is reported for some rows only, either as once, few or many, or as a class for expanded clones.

CDR3: CASRLQYPYEQYF
DNA: TGTGCCAGCAGGCTACAGTACCCCTACGAGCAGTACTTC
size: NA
D: NA
J: TRBJ2-7
V: TRBV6-6

CDR3: CASKAPGGMLPGELFF
DNA: TGTGCCAGCAAAGCCCCAGGGGGCATGCTTCCCGGGGAGCTGTTTTTT
size: NA
D: TRBD1
J: TRBJ2-2
V: TRBV27

CDR3: CASSRGGDYTEAFF
DNA: TGTGCCAGCTCACGGGGGGGCGATTATACTGAAGCTTTCTTT
size: NA
D: NA
J: TRBJ1-1
V: TRBV18

CDR3: CASSSGQAIAKNIQYF
DNA: TGTGCCAGCAGTTCGGGACAGGCCATAGCCAAAAACATTCAGTACTTC
size: few
D: TRBD1
J: TRBJ2-4
V: TRBV28

CDR3: CASSLQAGGAYEQYF
DNA: TGTGCCAGCAGCTTACAAGCGGGCGGAGCCTACGAGCAGTACTTC
size: NA
D: NA
J: TRBJ2-7
V: TRBV7-9

CDR3: CASGDQGQGRGYTF
DNA: TGTGCCAGCGGGGATCAGGGACAGGGTAGGGGCTACACCTTC
size: NA
D: TRBD1
J: TRBJ1-2
V: TRBV6-5

CDR3: CASSLERTVYF
DNA: TGTGCCAGCAGCTTGGAGAGGACAGTCTACTTC
size: few
D: NA
J: TRBJ2-7
V: TRBV5-8

CDR3: CASSWDYGTGGHEQYF
DNA: TGTGCCAGCAGTTGGGACTACGGGACAGGGGGCCACGAGCAGTACTTC
size: once
D: TRBD1
J: TRBJ2-7
V: TRBV28

CDR3: CASSSRQGTGYGYTF
DNA: TGTGCCAGCAGCTCTCGACAGGGGACGGGCTATGGCTACACCTTC
size: NA
D: TRBD1
J: TRBJ1-2
V: TRBV7-8

CDR3: CASRSDRDNQPQHF
DNA: TGTGCCAGCAGGAGTGACAGAGACAATCAGCCCCAGCATTTT
size: NA
D: NA
J: TRBJ1-5
V: TRBV5-8

CDR3: CASSPYLAGANTGELFF
DNA: TGTGCCAGCAGCCCCTATCTCGCAGGGGCGAACACCGGGGAGCTGTTTTTT
size: NA
D: NA
J: TRBJ2-2
V: TRBV9

CDR3: CASSSGLGSSYNSPLHF
DNA: TGTGCCAGCAGCTCGGGTTTGGGGAGCTCCTATAATTCACCCCTCCACTTT
size: NA
D: NA
J: TRBJ1-6
V: TRBV5-5

CDR3: CASTRQGVDEKLFF
DNA: TGTGCCAGCACACGACAGGGGGTGGATGAAAAACTGTTTTTT
size: NA
D: TRBD1
J: TRBJ1-4
V: TRBV5-4